A single sample is the source of the 20 T cell receptor beta chains below, sequenced in a study of human T cells and chemical hapten exposure. Sample time point: patch test 2, 6 weeks after DPC sensitization. The treatment was: therapeutic diphenylcyclopropenone sensitization with weekly scalp DPC. Each CDR3 protein gets one entry after TCRdb re-called the RACE reads with MiXCR. The sample yields 25,000 to 30,000 distinct CDR3 sequences, around a tenth seen once. The specimen comprised whole blood, sampled in connection with sensitization to the hapten diphenylcyclopropenone (DPC). These receptors were collected from a man aged 30-40 years with alopecia areata. Some clones in this sample may be carry-over from other donors' samples.

There are a few counts of this clonotype. The chain is built from TRBV6-5 and TRBJ1-5, with unresolved D. In germline, CDR1 is MNHEY, CDR2 SVGAGI. This CDR3 spans 13 amino acids. V lost 6 bases to trimming and J lost 5 bases, with 11 bases between them. The CDR3 is CASSLTKDQPQHF. The CDR3 region has the DNA TGTGCCAGCAGCCTTACGAAGGATCAGCCCCAGCATTTT.

In this sample, this clonotype turned up many times. The chain combines TRBV12-3 or TRBV12-4 with TRBJ2-1, with D tentatively TRBD2 (6 bases). Trimming pared 7 bases from V and 8 bases from J, leaving 15 bases between. The CDR3 runs to 13 residues. The CDR3 loop is CASKPGLTYEQFF. Here the CDR3 DNA reads TGTGCCAGCAAACCGGGACTTACATATGAGCAGTTCTTC.

The chain joins TRBV30 to TRBJ1-1; unclear D gene. V lost 1 base, J lost 6 bases, and 6 bases lay in between. CDR1 and CDR2 from the germline V gene are GTSNPN and SVGIG (reference sequence). There are 11 residues in the CDR3. CDR3 sequence: CAWSDKSEAFF. CDR3 coding DNA: TGTGCCTGGAGTGACAAGTCTGAAGCTTTCTTT.

In its sample, this clonotype was seen many times. The V call is TRBV20-1, the J call TRBJ2-5, with TRBD2 identical over 7 bases. The V and J ends lost 3 bases and 2 bases, in that order; junction bases with no gene match: 3. The CDR3 consists of 13 residues. The V gene's germline CDR1 is DFQATT and CDR2 SNEGSKA (reference sequence). The CDR3 DNA reads as TGCAGTGCTAGTGGGGGGGGTCAAGAGACCCAGTACTTC. This encodes CSASGGGQETQYF.

The sample holds many counts of this clonotype. The V gene is TRBV20-1, the J gene TRBJ2-1; 7 nucleotides align to TRBD2. The germline gives CDR1 DFQATT, CDR2 SNEGSKA (reference sequence). This CDR3 is 15 amino acids long. V lost 0 bases, J lost 7 bases, and 9 bases stayed unmatched. The CDR3 sequence: CSARDVAGVTNEQFF. The CDR3, as DNA: TGCAGTGCTAGAGATGTGGCGGGGGTTACGAATGAGCAGTTCTTC.

This clonotype was found many times. J is TRBJ2-3 and V is TRBV27; D unclear. In germline, CDR1 is MNHEY, CDR2 SMNVEV (reference sequence). There are 15 residues in the CDR3. The V gene lost 4 bases and the J gene lost 4 bases, with 15 bases spanning the gap. The CDR3 spells CASSSQTASPDTQYF. DNA of the CDR3: TGTGCCAGCAGTTCCCAGACCGCAAGCCCAGATACGCAGTATTTT.

This chain uses TRBV9 with TRBJ2-6; D gene uncertain. V gave up 0 bases and J gave up 2 bases, with 9 bases separating them. Germline-derived CDR1 and CDR2 are SGDLS and YYNGEE. This CDR3 has 16 residues. Written as DNA, the CDR3 is TGTGCCAGCAGCGTAGCAGGCCAACCTGGGGCCAACGTCCTGACTTTC. It translates to CASSVAGQPGANVLTF.

CDR3 protein: CSALPGAGGPTDTQYF. The DNA of the CDR3 is TGCAGTGCCCTCCCAGGGGCGGGGGGCCCCACAGATACGCAGTATTTT. This chain joins TRBV20-1 and TRBJ2-3; 8 bases fit TRBD2. CDR3 length: 16 amino acids. Losses at the gene ends were 6 bases for V and 2 bases for J; bases not matched to a gene: 13. Germline CDR1 DFQATT, CDR2 SNEGSKA (reference sequence).

The table lists this clonotype with many counts. This chain links TRBV21-1 with TRBJ2-2; TRBD2 is the table's D call and was not checked against the DNA. TRBV21-1 is reported as a pseudogene. The CDR3 sequence is 14 residues long. In nucleotides, the CDR3 is TGTGCCAGCAGCAAAGGAGGGAGGCACGGGGAGCTGTTTTTT. Its protein is CASSKGGRHGELFF.

This clonotype was found many times. The J gene is TRBJ2-2, the V gene TRBV6-2 or TRBV6-3; D not certain. V lost 8 bases, J lost 0 bases, and 10 bases lay in between. The CDR3 has 14 amino acids. CDR1 and CDR2 (germline): MNHEY, SVGEGT. The CDR3 DNA reads TGTGCCAGCGCGTCTTACGCGAACACCGGGGAGCTGTTTTTT. It encodes CASASYANTGELFF.

This clonotype was recorded many times. CDR3 region: CASRTGGSVTEAFF. The CDR3 DNA follows: TGTGCCAGCAGGACAGGGGGCTCTGTCACTGAAGCTTTCTTT. The chain couples TRBV6-2 or TRBV6-3 to TRBJ1-1, with 10 nucleotides matching TRBD1. The CDR3 length is 14 residues. From germline, CDR1 is MNHEY and CDR2 SVGEGT. V shed 6 bases, J shed 4 bases, and the junction held 5 bases outside the gene matches.

The gene calls are TRBV7-2 and TRBJ2-1; TRBD1 aligns across 8 bases. CDR1 and CDR2 from the germline V gene are SGHTA and FQGNSA. The CDR3 consists of 12 residues. J gave up 14 bases and V 0 bases, and 3 bases lay outside the gene matches. The CDR3 bases are TGTGCCAGCAGCTTAGCGGACAGGGAGGAGTTCTTC. The encoded protein is CASSLADREEFF.

This clonotype was recorded at least ten times. V is TRBV12-3 or TRBV12-4 and J is TRBJ2-3, with 8 bases identical to TRBD1. This CDR3 is built from 15 residues. V shed 2 bases, J shed 3 bases, and the junction held 4 bases outside the gene matches. CDR3 in DNA: TGTGCCAGCAGTTTAAGCAGGGGGCGGACAGATACGCAGTATTTT. Protein product: CASSLSRGRTDTQYF.

The chain couples TRBV7-8 to TRBJ1-4; D ambiguous. CDR3 size: 15 residues. Germline loops: CDR1 SGHVS, CDR2 FQNEAQ. Trimming took off 0 bases at V and 8 bases at J, with 13 bases between the two ends. DNA for the CDR3: TGTGCCAGCAGCTTAGCGTTGGGCATTGAGGAAAAACTGTTTTTT. It encodes CASSLALGIEEKLFF.

In its sample, this clonotype was seen many times. This sequence joins TRBV19 and TRBJ1-1; unclear D gene. V lost 5 bases and J lost 5, with 12 bases in between. The CDR3 is 13 residues long. Germline CDR1 reads LNHDA; CDR2 reads SQIVND (reference sequence). The CDR3 sequence is CASSPPGRTEAFF. In DNA, the CDR3 is TGTGCCAGTAGTCCCCCGGGGAGAACTGAAGCTTTCTTT.

This sequence joins TRBV5-5 and TRBJ2-7; 9 bases fit TRBD1. The trim removed 0 bases at V and 6 bases at J, leaving 4 bases unmatched. Germline CDR1 is SGHKS and CDR2 is YYEKEE (reference sequence). This CDR3 is built from 14 residues. The chain's CDR3 is CASSLEGQGTEQYF. The CDR3 nucleotides read TGTGCCAGCAGCTTGGAGGGACAGGGTACCGAGCAGTACTTC. Together with reference TRBV5-5 and TRBJ2-7, the CDR3 gives the full variable domain: DAGVTQSPTHLIKTRGQQVTLRCSPISGHKSVSWYQQVLGQGPQFIFQYYEKEERGRGNFPDRFSARQFPNYSSELNVNALLLGDSALYLCASSLEGQGTEQYFGPGTRLTVT.

Ten or more counts support this clonotype. This chain links TRBV24-1 with TRBJ2-5; D gene unclear. The CDR3 loop spans 13 amino acids. Trimming left V 5 bases short and J 4 bases short, with 10 bases between. CDR1 KGHDR and CDR2 SFDVKD come from the germline V gene. CDR3 nucleotide sequence: TGTGCCACCAGTGCCAAGAACACAGAGACCCAGTACTTC. Amino acid sequence: CATSAKNTETQYF.

This clonotype was recorded many times. The CDR3 DNA is TGCAGTGCGGAGGGGACAGTCCGGGAGACCCAGTACTTC. It encodes CSAEGTVRETQYF. This chain uses TRBV20-1 with TRBJ2-5; the D gene is possibly TRBD1 (7 bases). V was clipped by 6 bases and J by 5 bases, with 16 bases between them. The CDR3 contains 13 residues. Germline V gene lookup returns CDR1 DFQATT and CDR2 SNEGSKA (reference sequence).

This clonotype has more than one count but fewer than ten. This chain connects TRBV7-9 to TRBJ2-1; 8 nucleotides line up with TRBD1. V lost 2 bases to trimming and J lost 10 bases; unmatched junction nucleotides: 7. Germline V CDR1 and CDR2: SEHNR, FQNEAQ (reference sequence). The length of the CDR3 is 14 residues. CDR3 DNA sequence: TGTGCCAGCAGCTTAACAGACAGGGGACGGGAGCAGTTCTTC. Its translation: CASSLTDRGREQFF.

There are many counts of this clonotype. The chain combines TRBV16 with TRBJ1-5; TRBD1 agrees at 8 bases. Trimming took 4 bases from V and 6 from J; bases not matched to a gene: 2. From germline, CDR1 is KGHSY and CDR2 FQNENV. The CDR3 consists of 13 residues. The chain's CDR3 is CASSRTGTQPQHF. CDR3 in DNA: TGTGCCAGCAGCCGGACAGGGACTCAGCCCCAGCATTTT.